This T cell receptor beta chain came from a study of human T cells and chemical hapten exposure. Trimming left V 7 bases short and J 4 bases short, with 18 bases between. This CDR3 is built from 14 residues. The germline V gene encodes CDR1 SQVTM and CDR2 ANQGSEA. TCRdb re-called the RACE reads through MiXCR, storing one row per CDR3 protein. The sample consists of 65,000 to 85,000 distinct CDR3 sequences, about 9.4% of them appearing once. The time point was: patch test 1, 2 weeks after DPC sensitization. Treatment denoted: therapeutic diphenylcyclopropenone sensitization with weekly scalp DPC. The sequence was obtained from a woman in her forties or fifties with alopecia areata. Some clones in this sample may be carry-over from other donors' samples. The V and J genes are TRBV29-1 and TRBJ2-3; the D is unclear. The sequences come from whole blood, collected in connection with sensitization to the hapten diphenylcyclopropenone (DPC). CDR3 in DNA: TGCAGCGCAAAAGCCCCAGAGATGGCAGATACGCAGTATTTT. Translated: CSAKAPEMADTQYF.